This entry lists 14 T cell receptor beta chains sequenced from one sample in a study of prognosis after radiotherapy for stage I lung cancer. CDR3 of TCR beta was amplified from genomic DNA via a two-round multiplex PCR. Initially, in first-round PCR, primers specific to each TRBV and TRBJ gene were used. TCRdb reprocessed the multiplex PCR reads via MiXCR and lists one record per CDR3 protein. The repertoire has approximately 17,000 distinct CDR3 sequences, around 40% of them found once; the top ten carry around two fifths. This sample comprised PBMCs, obtained before or after stereotactic body radiation therapy (not recorded which). The source is a donor aged 50 or older with non-small cell lung cancer.

The chain uses TRBV4-2 and TRBJ1-6; D possibly corresponds to TRBD1 (5 bases). This CDR3 has 17 residues. Germline lookup yields CDR1 LGHNA and CDR2 YNFKEQ. The V and J ends lost 0 bases and 3 bases respectively, with 12 bases between them. The CDR3 protein is CASSQERGTGYNSPLHF. The CDR3 DNA sequence: TGTGCCAGCAGCCAAGAAAGAGGGACGGGCTATAATTCACCCCTCCACTTT.

This clonotype was seen at least ten times. The chain joins TRBV29-1 to TRBJ1-1; the D is unclear. The CDR3 is made up of 12 amino acids. Trimming pared 5 bases from V and 3 bases from J, leaving 10 bases between. Germline CDR1 and CDR2: SQVTM and ANQGSEA. The CDR3 spells CSVLEVDTEAFF. The CDR3 DNA reads as TGCAGCGTTTTGGAGGTAGACACTGAAGCTTTCTTT. Full variable domain (outside the CDR3, taken from reference TRBV29-1 and TRBJ1-1): SAVISQKPSRDICQRGTSLTIQCQVDSQVTMMFWYRQQPGQSLTLIATANQGSEATYESGFVIDKFPISRPNLTFSTLTVSNMSPEDSSIYLCSVLEVDTEAFFGQGTRLTVV.

In this sample, this clonotype turned up many times. The rearrangement uses TRBV2 and TRBJ1-6; unclear D gene. The CDR3 is 15 amino acids. The V end lost 7 bases, the J end lost 6 bases, and 16 bases lay between the germline ends. CDR1 and CDR2 from the germline V gene are SNHLY and FYNNEI. The CDR3 loop is CASTVTPALNSPLHF. The DNA for the CDR3 is TGTGCCAGCACGGTGACACCGGCCCTTAATTCACCCCTCCACTTT.

This clonotype rates as medium-sized. This chain connects TRBV13 to TRBJ2-7; 9 nucleotides match TRBD1. Germline assignment: CDR1 PRHDT and CDR2 FYEKMQ (reference sequence). The V segment lost 5 bases and the J segment 4 bases; nucleotides outside the gene matches: 6. CDR3 length: 14 amino acids. The CDR3 DNA is TGTGCCAGCAGCCCAAGGACAGGGGAGTACGAGCAGTACTTC. It encodes CASSPRTGEYEQYF.

There are many counts of this clonotype. This chain links TRBV28 with TRBJ1-1, with no clear D. CDR3 length equals 13 residues. Germline-derived CDR1 and CDR2 are MDHEN and SYDVKM. CDR3 bases: TGTTATCAGCAGTCGCCCAAGAACACTGAAGCTTTCTTT. This codes for CYQQSPKNTEAFF.

For this clonotype: A read error may produce the germline difference seen at one junction end. The chain links TRBV9 to TRBJ1-2; 8 nucleotides agree with TRBD1. Germline CDR1 and CDR2: SGDLS and YYNGEE. CDR3 length: 14 amino acids. The CDR3 is CASSRVGTGYVYTF. The CDR3 DNA reads as TGTGCCAGCAGCAGGGTCGGGACAGGCTATGTCTACACCTTC.

Remarks on this clonotype: No conserved phenylalanine or tryptophan ends this CDR3, so it is likely a read error. V and J are TRBV7-2 and TRBJ2-7, with 7 bases aligning to TRBD1. CDR1 SGHTA and CDR2 FQGNSA come from the germline V gene. The CDR3 consists of 14 residues. The CDR3 here is CASSFTGQIYEQYL. The CDR3 nucleotides are TGTGCCAGTAGCTTCACGGGACAGATCTACGAGCAGTACCTC.

This clonotype was seen many times. The chain carries TRBV5-4 and TRBJ1-2, with TRBD1 matching 10 bases. The CDR3 extends over 14 amino acids. The germline V gene encodes CDR1 SGHNT and CDR2 YYREEE (reference sequence). Trimming cost V 0 bases and J 6 bases; bases outside gene matches: 2. The CDR3 spells CASSLATGGDGYTF. CDR3 in DNA: TGTGCCAGCAGCTTGGCGACAGGGGGCGATGGCTACACCTTC.

This clonotype was counted at least ten times. The V and J genes are TRBV15 and TRBJ2-1; 11 nucleotides agree with TRBD1. The CDR3 runs 15 residues. Germline trimming cut 4 bases from V and 3 bases from J; bases unmatched to any gene: 2. CDR1 and CDR2 from the germline V gene are LNHNV and YYDKDF (reference sequence). CDR3 DNA: TGTGCCACCAGCATGGGACAGGGGGACTACAATGAGCAGTTCTTC. Its protein is CATSMGQGDYNEQFF.

This clonotype was detected many times. V gene TRBV7-2 combines with J gene TRBJ1-5; a possible D gene is TRBD1 (5 bases). The CDR3 loop spans 15 amino acids. Germline CDR1 and CDR2: SGHTA and FQGNSA. Trimming took off 1 base at V and 0 bases at J, with 7 bases between the two ends. CDR3 bases: TGTGCCAGCAGCTTAGTACAGGATAGCAATCAGCCCCAGCATTTT. It yields the protein CASSLVQDSNQPQHF.

This clonotype was picked up many times. The CDR3 nucleotides are TGCGCCAGCGGCGAGGGGGGGCCACCAATCAGGCTGTTTTTT. Residues: CASGEGGPPIRLFF. This sequence joins TRBV5-1 and TRBJ1-4; tentative D call: TRBD1 (6 bases). V dropped 7 bases and J dropped 14 bases, with 24 bases sitting between them. Per germline, CDR1 SGHRS and CDR2 YFSETQ. The CDR3 length is 14 residues.

This clonotype has a count of ten or more. The chain uses TRBV5-1 and TRBJ2-1; TRBD2 aligns across 10 bases. Trimming cost V 5 bases and J 5 bases; bases outside gene matches: 10. CDR1 and CDR2 (germline): SGHRS, YFSETQ. There are 16 residues in the CDR3. The CDR3: CASRQPLAGENNEQFF. In DNA, the CDR3 is TGCGCCAGCAGACAACCCCTAGCGGGGGAGAACAATGAGCAGTTCTTC.

Note on this clonotype: One base away lies a much larger clone, so this may be a sequencing read error. The rearrangement joins TRBV6-2 or TRBV6-3 to TRBJ2-5; the D gene is possibly TRBD1 (5 bases). This CDR3 region has 18 residues. Germline assignment: CDR1 MNHEY and CDR2 SVGEGT. V gave up 5 bases and J gave up 1 base, with 23 bases separating them. In DNA, the CDR3 is TGTGCCAGCAGTCCAAACAGGAAGTACCCCCGAAGCCAAGAGACCCAGTACTTC. This codes for CASSPNRKYPRSQETQYF.

For this clonotype: Its ends do not fully match the called genes, so a read error is possible. For the CDR3, the DNA is TGTGCCAGCATCCGGACATTCTCGGACACTGAAGCGTTCTTT. The encoded protein is CASIRTFSDTEAFF. The chain uses TRBV6-1 and TRBJ1-1; D possibly corresponds to TRBD1 (5 bases). This CDR3 comprises 14 residues. Germline CDR1 MNHNS, CDR2 SASEGT.